This T cell receptor beta chain was recovered during a study of siplizumab effects on memory and regulatory T cells. Sequenced by immunoSEQ multiplex PCR; TCRdb stores in-frame clones only, minus some. The data show 70,000 or so clones, less than 95% seen once. Findings and limits, study-wide: Mapping to unstimulated subsets was achieved for only a minor fraction of alloreactive clones. Naive T cells seemed more diverse than memory cells and seemed major alloresponse contributors. Only a minority of proliferating CD4+ or CD8+ clones had an assignable naive or memory phenotype, with roughly 80-96% lacking one.

As for this clone: The target antigen is unknown.

Sequenced material: CD8+ T cells sorted from blood. The sequence came from a human donor in good health.

The CDR3 loop is CASSSGVGYEQYF. CDR3 in DNA: TGTGCCAGCAGTTCAGGGGTCGGTTACGAGCAGTACTTC. This chain connects TRBV2 to TRBJ2-7, with a tentative D call TRBD1 (6 bases). V was cut by 5 bases and J by 4 bases, with 12 bases left in between. Germline V gene data show CDR1 as SNHLY and CDR2 as FYNNEI. The CDR3 consists of 13 residues.